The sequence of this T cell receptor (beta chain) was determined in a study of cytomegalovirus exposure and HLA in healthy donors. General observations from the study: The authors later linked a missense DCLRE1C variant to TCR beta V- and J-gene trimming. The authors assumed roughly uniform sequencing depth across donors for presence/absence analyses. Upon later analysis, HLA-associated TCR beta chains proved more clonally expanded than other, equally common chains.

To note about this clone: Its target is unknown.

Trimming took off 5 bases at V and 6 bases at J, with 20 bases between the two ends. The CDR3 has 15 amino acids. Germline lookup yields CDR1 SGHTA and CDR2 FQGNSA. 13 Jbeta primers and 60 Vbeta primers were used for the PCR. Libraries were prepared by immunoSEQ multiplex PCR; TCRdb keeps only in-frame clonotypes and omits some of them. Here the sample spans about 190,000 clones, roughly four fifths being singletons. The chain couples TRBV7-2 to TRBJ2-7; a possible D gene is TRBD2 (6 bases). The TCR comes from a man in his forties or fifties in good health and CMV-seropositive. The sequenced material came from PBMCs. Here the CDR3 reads CASSPTQAGSPEQYF. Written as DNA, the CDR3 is TGTGCCAGCAGCCCAACTCAGGCCGGGAGCCCCGAGCAGTACTTC. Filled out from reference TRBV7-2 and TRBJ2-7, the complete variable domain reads GAGVSQSPSNKVTEKGKDVELRCDPISGHTALYWYRQSLGQGLEFLIYFQGNSAPDKSGLPSDRFSAERTGGSVSTLTIQRTQQEDSAVYLCASSPTQAGSPEQYFGPGTRLTVT.